The next 10 T cell receptor beta chains were all read from a single sample in a study of post-analysis software for immune sequencing data. The antigens of these receptors remain unknown. cDNA libraries of TCR beta carried unique molecular identifiers. In TCRdb, the PCR reads were re-called with MiXCR into one record per CDR3 protein. The sample consists of about 560,000 distinct CDR3 sequences, around 47% of them appearing once. Study-level points and caveats: The five TRBV segments detected at higher frequency in patients than in controls included TRBV5-6, TRBV5-1 and TRBV20-1.

Sequenced input: blood. The source of these receptors is a girl aged 10 to 17 with multiple sclerosis.

V and J are TRBV6-6 and TRBJ2-5; 7 bases match TRBD2. The ends lost 0 bases at V and 11 bases at J; junction bases unmatched: 15. Germline loops: CDR1 MNHNY, CDR2 SVGAGI (reference sequence). This CDR3 is 16 amino acids long. The CDR3 DNA reads TGTGCCAGCAGTTACTCGGCGGGAGAGCCTTCCAATGAGCAGTACTTC. It encodes CASSYSAGEPSNEQYF.

The gene calls are TRBV12-3 or TRBV12-4 and TRBJ2-2; D unclear. The CDR3 contains 15 residues. V was cut by 5 bases and J by 0 bases, with 10 bases left in between. CDR3 sequence (DNA): TGTGCCAGCAGTCCCGCCACCCCGAACACCGGGGAGCTGTTTTTT. Protein: CASSPATPNTGELFF.

This chain connects TRBV10-3 to TRBJ1-2; D remains ambiguous. CDR3 length equals 15 residues. Deletions cut 5 bases from V and 0 bases from J, with 13 bases between. Germline CDR1 ENHRY, CDR2 SYGVKD. The CDR3 loop is CAISNGDGTNYGYTF. CDR3 nucleotides: TGTGCCATCAGTAACGGAGACGGGACTAACTATGGCTACACCTTC.

The count of this clonotype is one. The chain carries TRBV25-1 and TRBJ1-1; weak D call: TRBD1 (5 bases). The length of the CDR3 is 12 residues. V lost 2 bases and J lost 10, with 11 bases in between. Germline V CDR1 and CDR2: MGHDK, SYGVNS. This chain's CDR3 is CASSEGTFTAFF. For the CDR3, the DNA is TGTGCCAGCAGTGAAGGGACCTTTACAGCTTTCTTT. Complete variable domain (other parts from reference TRBV25-1 and TRBJ1-1): EADIYQTPRYLVIGTGKKITLECSQTMGHDKMYWYQQDPGMELHLIHYSYGVNSTEKGDLSSESTVSRIRTEHFPLTLESARPSHTSQYLCASSEGTFTAFFGQGTRLTVV.

This clonotype turned up a few times. The chain employs TRBV9 and TRBJ2-5; no definite D call. The J call may not be correct, given that the DNA end is closer to TRBJ2-7. This CDR3 contains 13 residues. The germline CDR1 and CDR2 sequences are SGDLS and YYNGEE. This chain's CDR3 is CASSHGNGYEQYF. The CDR3 DNA is TGTGCCAGCAGCCATGGGAATGGGTACGAGCAGTACTTC.

V gene TRBV12-3 or TRBV12-4 combines with J gene TRBJ1-4, with unresolved D. This CDR3 has 14 amino acids. V dropped 5 bases and J dropped 0 bases, with 7 bases sitting between them. Here the CDR3 reads CASSPAATNEKLFF. The CDR3 nucleotides are TGTGCCAGCAGTCCAGCAGCAACTAATGAAAAACTGTTTTTT.

The chain links TRBV6-5 to TRBJ2-1; a weak D match, TRBD1 (6 bases). Germline V gene data show CDR1 as MNHEY and CDR2 as SVGAGI. The CDR3 length is 16 residues. V was shortened by 0 bases and J by 0 bases, with 9 bases between the two germline ends. In nucleotides, the CDR3 is TGTGCCAGCAGTTACTCGGACAGTAGCTCCTACAATGAGCAGTTCTTC. Translating gives CASSYSDSSSYNEQFF.

The rearrangement joins TRBV12-3 or TRBV12-4 to TRBJ2-5; 14 nucleotides align to TRBD2. Gene TRBJ2-4 matches the end of the DNA better, so the J call may be wrong. The CDR3 is made up of 18 amino acids. The CDR3: CASSLTSGRAWGKNIQYF. The CDR3 DNA reads TGTGCCAGCAGTTTGACTAGCGGGAGGGCCTGGGGCAAAAACATTCAGTACTTC.

In this sample, this clonotype turned up a few times. The chain recombines TRBV12-3 or TRBV12-4 with TRBJ1-1, with TRBD1 identical over 12 bases. Losses at the gene ends were 3 bases for V and 4 bases for J; bases not matched to a gene: 6. The CDR3 totals 16 residues. This CDR3 is CASSFGTGGGRTEAFF. DNA for the CDR3: TGTGCCAGCAGTTTTGGGACAGGGGGCGGTCGCACTGAAGCTTTCTTT.

As for this clonotype: The DNA is left out, because the CDR3 cannot be placed on it with certainty; the CDR3 is given as TCRdb lists it. The chain joins TRBV12-3 or TRBV12-4 to TRBJ1-5; TRBD1 was called by the table and not checked on the DNA. The CDR3 length equals 16 residues, ends included. The CDR3 sequence is CASSSSDRERNQPQHF.